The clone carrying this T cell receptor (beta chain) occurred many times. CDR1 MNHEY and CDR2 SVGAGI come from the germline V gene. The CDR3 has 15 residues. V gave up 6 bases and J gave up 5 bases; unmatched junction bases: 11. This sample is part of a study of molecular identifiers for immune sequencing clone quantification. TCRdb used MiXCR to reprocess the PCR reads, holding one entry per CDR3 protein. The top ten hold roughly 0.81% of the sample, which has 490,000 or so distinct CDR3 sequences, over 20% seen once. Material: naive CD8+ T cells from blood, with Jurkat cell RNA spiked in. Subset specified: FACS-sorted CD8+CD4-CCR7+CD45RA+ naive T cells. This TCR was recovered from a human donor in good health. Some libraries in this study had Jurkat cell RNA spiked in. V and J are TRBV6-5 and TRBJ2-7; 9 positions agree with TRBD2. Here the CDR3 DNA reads TGTGCCAGCAGCATTAGCGGGGGAGGGAGGAACGAGCAGTACTTC. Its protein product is CASSISGGGRNEQYF.